The source of this TCR beta chain is a study of regulatory T cells in long-lasting Graves disease. CDR3-region Arm-PCR and iRepertoire HTBI primers produced the TCR beta libraries. TCRdb reanalysed the multiplex PCR reads using MiXCR and keeps one entry per CDR3 protein. The profile shows hundreds of thousands of distinct CDR3 sequences, about 16% of them singletons. Broader study findings: Under persistent disease, TRBV28, TRBJ1-2 and TRBJ2-5 were used preferentially. Persistent Graves' patients possessed reduced TCR diversity relative to recently diagnosed ones. Sharing of public clonotypes was greater in persistent patients (about 2,700) than in new patients (more than 900).

About this clonotype itself: Its antigen remains unknown.

Time point: newly diagnosed GD, antithyroid drugs for less than 3 months. There was RNA extracted from PBMCs, and the TCR library was made from it. Germline V gene sequence: CDR1 LGHNA, CDR2 YNFKEQ. The CDR3 totals 18 residues. The junction had 11 bases not matched to a gene; V was cut back by 0 bases and J by 3 bases. The rearrangement joins TRBV4-2 to TRBJ1-5; 7 bases line up with TRBD1. This clonotype originated in a female donor with Graves disease. This sample comprised peripheral blood mononuclear cells (PBMCs), obtained at new diagnosis, from a patient treated with antithyroid drugs. CDR3: CASSQDPLQGNFNQPQHF. As DNA, the CDR3 is TGTGCCAGCAGCCAAGACCCCCTACAGGGGAACTTCAATCAGCCCCAGCATTTT.